This T cell receptor (beta chain) came from a study of T cell repertoires in cytomegalovirus infection. Study overall: Shared public TCR beta signatures pointed to both CMV infection and a matching HLA type.

Trimming took off 6 bases at V and 8 bases at J, with 16 bases between the two ends. The CDR3 contains 13 residues. Germline CDR1 reads SNHLY; CDR2 reads FYNNEI. TCRdb called the reads again in MiXCR, with one record for every CDR3 protein. Of roughly 500,000 distinct CDR3 sequences listed, about 42% were seen once; the top ten hold 43%. General observations from the study: In two of eight donors, the top clonotype was HLA-C-restricted CMV-specific. Cumulated frequencies of public TCR beta families served to identify carriers of CMV plus the relevant HLA.

Concerning this clonotype itself: Its antigen is still unknown.

The receptor comes from a human donor in good health (CMV status not recorded). Some clones in this sample may be carry-over from other donors' samples. The sample here was cultured PBMCs, taken from culture after CMV antigen stimulation. V usage is TRBV2 and J usage is TRBJ1-2; perhaps TRBD1 as D (5 bases). CDR3 nucleotides: TGTGCCAGCAGCCCAGGGACTTTCAAAGGCTACACCTTC. Amino acid sequence: CASSPGTFKGYTF. Using reference TRBV2 and TRBJ1-2 for the parts outside the CDR3, the full variable domain is EPEVTQTPSHQVTQMGQEVILRCVPISNHLYFYWYRQILGQKVEFLVSFYNNEISEKSEIFDDQFSVERPDGSNFTLKIRSTKLEDSAMYFCASSPGTFKGYTFGSGTRLTVV.